This T cell receptor (beta chain) was recorded in a study of cytomegalovirus exposure and HLA in healthy donors. In this sample, this clone turned up a few times. PCR involved 60 Vbeta and 13 Jbeta primers. Libraries were prepared by immunoSEQ multiplex PCR; TCRdb keeps only in-frame clonotypes and omits some of them. The sample shows 85,000 to 130,000 clones, about two thirds of them seen only once. Unmatched junction bases numbered 4, after V lost 5 bases and J lost 4 bases. The CDR3 length is 16 residues. From germline, CDR1 is LNHNV and CDR2 YYDKDF (reference sequence). The receptor was isolated from a female donor in good health and CMV-seronegative. The chain recombines TRBV15 with TRBJ2-3; 15 bases are shared with TRBD2. Sequencing was performed on PBMCs. The CDR3 nucleotides read TGTGCCACCAGCCCAAGGACTAGCGGGAGGGCAGATACGCAGTATTTT. Translation gives CATSPRTSGRADTQYF.